This T cell receptor beta chain derives from a study of cytomegalovirus exposure and HLA in healthy donors. The CDR3 spans 10 residues. Remarks on this clone: The antigen is not known.

General study results and limits: The investigators catalogued 150 to 200 TCR beta chains as cytomegalovirus-associated.

Primers included in the PCR were 60 Vbeta and 13 Jbeta primers. The table came from immunoSEQ multiplex PCR; TCRdb's copy has only in-frame clones and leaves some out. The sample holds around 200,000 clones, about four fifths seen once. This clonotype was sampled from a man aged 50 to 60 in good health and CMV-seronegative. The sequencing input was PBMCs. The V call is TRBV21-1, the J call TRBJ2-2; TRBD2 is taken as the D call from the table, unchecked against the DNA. TRBV21-1 is shown as a pseudogene. CDR3 sequence (DNA): TGTGCCAGCAATATCGGGGAGCTGTTTTTT. This gives the protein CASNIGELFF.